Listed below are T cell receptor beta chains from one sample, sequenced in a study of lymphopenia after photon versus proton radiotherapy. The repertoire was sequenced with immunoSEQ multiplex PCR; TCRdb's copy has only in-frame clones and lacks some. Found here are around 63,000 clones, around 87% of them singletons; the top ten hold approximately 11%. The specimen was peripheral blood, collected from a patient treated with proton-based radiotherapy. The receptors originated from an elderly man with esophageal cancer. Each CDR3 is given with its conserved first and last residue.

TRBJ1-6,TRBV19,CASSYGTANSPLHF
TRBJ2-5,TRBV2,CASSGPQGQEETQYF
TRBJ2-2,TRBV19,CASSIYGENGELFF
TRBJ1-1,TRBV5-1,CASTLRADTEAFF
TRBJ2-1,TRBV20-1,CSAERYNEQFF
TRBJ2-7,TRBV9,CASSVRDSSYEQYF
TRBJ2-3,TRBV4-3,CASSQDRGQFTQYF
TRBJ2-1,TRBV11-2,CASSLARYSGIYNEQFF
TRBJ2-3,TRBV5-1,CASSFGSGGANTDTQYF
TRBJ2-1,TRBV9,CASSVEAVPRIPNEQFF
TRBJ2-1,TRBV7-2,CASSTGTPKQFF
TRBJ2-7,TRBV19,CASSNAYEQYF
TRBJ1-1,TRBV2,CASRDTGTSSEAFF
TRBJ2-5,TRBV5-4,CASSEGGTDETQYF
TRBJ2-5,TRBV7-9,CASSQARDSPEQYF
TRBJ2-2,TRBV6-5,CASSKGTGYTGELFF
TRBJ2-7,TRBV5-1,CASSLVQSLGEQYF
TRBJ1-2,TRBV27,CASSSAGAVYGYTF